Sequencing of this T cell receptor (beta chain) was carried out in a study of blood T cell repertoires in COVID-19. Data came from immunoSEQ multiplex PCR; TCRdb stores just in-frame clones and leaves some out. The sample lists about 120,000 clones; approximately 80% were seen once. CDR3 size: 14 residues. J was trimmed by 4 bases and V by 2 bases; bases with no gene match: 4. The germline V gene has CDR1 SGHRS and CDR2 YFSETQ. The sample consisted of peripheral blood. This TCR derives from a woman aged 70 to 79 with acute or convalescent COVID-19. The rearrangement uses TRBV5-1 and TRBJ2-5, with 8 bases matching TRBD1. The CDR3 loop reads CASSLSGTGETQYF. The DNA for the CDR3 is TGCGCCAGCAGCTTATCCGGGACAGGAGAGACCCAGTACTTC.